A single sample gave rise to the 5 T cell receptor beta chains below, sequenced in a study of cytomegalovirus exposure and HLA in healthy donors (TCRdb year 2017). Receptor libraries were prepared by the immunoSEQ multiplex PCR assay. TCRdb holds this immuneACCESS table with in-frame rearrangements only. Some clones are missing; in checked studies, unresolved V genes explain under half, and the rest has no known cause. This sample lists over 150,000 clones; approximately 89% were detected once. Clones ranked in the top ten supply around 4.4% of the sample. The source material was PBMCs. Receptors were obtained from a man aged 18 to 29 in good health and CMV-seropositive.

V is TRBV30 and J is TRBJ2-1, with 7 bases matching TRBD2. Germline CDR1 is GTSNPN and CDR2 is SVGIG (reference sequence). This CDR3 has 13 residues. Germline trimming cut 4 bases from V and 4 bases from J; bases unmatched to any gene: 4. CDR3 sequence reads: CAWKSGVYNEQFF. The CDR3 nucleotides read TGTGCCTGGAAAAGCGGGGTATACAATGAGCAGTTCTTC.

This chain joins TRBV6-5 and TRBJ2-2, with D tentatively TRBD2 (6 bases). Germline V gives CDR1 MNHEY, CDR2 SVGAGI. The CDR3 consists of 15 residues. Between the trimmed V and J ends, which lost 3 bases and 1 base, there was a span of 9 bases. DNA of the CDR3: TGTGCCAGCAGTTATAGGGGAGGGAACACCGGGGAGCTGTTTTTT. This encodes CASSYRGGNTGELFF.

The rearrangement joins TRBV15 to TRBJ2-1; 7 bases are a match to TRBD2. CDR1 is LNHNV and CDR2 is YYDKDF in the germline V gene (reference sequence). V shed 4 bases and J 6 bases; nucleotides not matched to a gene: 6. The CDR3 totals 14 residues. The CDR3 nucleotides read TGTGCCACCAGCACAGGACTAGTTCCCAATGAGCAGTTCTTC. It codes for CATSTGLVPNEQFF. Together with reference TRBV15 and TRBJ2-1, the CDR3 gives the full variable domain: DAMVIQNPRYQVTQFGKPVTLSCSQTLNHNVMYWYQQKSSQAPKLLFHYYDKDFNNEADTPDNFQSRRPNTSFCFLDIRSPGLGDTAMYLCATSTGLVPNEQFFGPGTRLTVL.

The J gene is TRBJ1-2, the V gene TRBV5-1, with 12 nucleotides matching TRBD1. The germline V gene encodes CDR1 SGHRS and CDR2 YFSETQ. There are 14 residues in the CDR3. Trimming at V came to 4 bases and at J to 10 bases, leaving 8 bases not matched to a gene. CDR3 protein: CASSPEGTGGAYTF. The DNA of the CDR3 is TGCGCCAGCAGCCCGGAAGGGACAGGGGGCGCCTACACCTTC. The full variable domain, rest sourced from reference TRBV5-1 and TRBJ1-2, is KAGVTQTPRYLIKTRGQQVTLSCSPISGHRSVSWYQQTPGQGLQFLFEYFSETQRNKGNFPGRFSGRQFSNSRSEMNVSTLELGDSALYLCASSPEGTGGAYTFGSGTRLTVV.

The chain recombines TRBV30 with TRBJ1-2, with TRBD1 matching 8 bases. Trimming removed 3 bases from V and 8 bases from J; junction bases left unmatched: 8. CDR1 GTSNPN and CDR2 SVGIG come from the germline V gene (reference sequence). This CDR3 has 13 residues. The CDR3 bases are TGTGCCTGGAGACAGGACAGGGTAAAAGGCTACACCTTC. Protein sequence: CAWRQDRVKGYTF.